This entry describes one T cell receptor (beta chain). This clonotype was counted only a few times. This clone's antigen is unknown. Base qualities are not provided; no much larger clone lies one nucleotide away. CDR1 and CDR2 are read off the germline V gene as SQVTM and ANQGSEA. Relative to germline, V is 7 bases shorter and J is 5 bases shorter, with 14 bases between their ends. The cysteine opens and the phenylalanine closes a CDR3 of 12 amino acids. The DNA shown is the 36-base CDR3, in frame from base 1. For repertoire sequencing, TCR beta CDR3 regions were amplified from RNA transcripts. A first-round RT-PCR used HTBI primers with the Qiagen OneStep RT-PCR kit, followed by a second-round multiplex PCR, size selection and purification. Libraries were sequenced paired-end with 100 bp reads on an Illumina HiSeq2000. The original methods were these. SOAPnuke was used to process the reads, removing any read that contained adapters or uncalled bases, had a mean Phred below 15, or lacked an exact match to the constant primer or identifier. COPE v1.2.5 was used to merge high-quality paired reads. Each unique nucleotide sequence was defined as a clonotype, and clonotypes were aligned to IMGT TRB V, D and J references with MiTCR v1.1. The analysis was limited to V-J combinations with a frequency above 0.0001, which together covered 99.2% of repertoires. For each V-J combination, a TCR clonal expansion and chaos score was defined as F50 clonal expansion divided by the chaos observed in the TCRdist matrix. Welch's t-statistics and random forest were used to reduce features to about a dozen V-J combinations, which were fed into a naive Bayes classifier. The Morisita-Horn index was used to measure how similar the thyroid and blood repertoires were. TCRdb took the public reads, trimmed them with fastp at Q25, ran MiXCR for clone calling and kept in-frame beta chains. Entries that share a CDR3 protein sequence are merged under the most common genes and DNA. Here the V and J calls rest on TCRdb's processing, not on the authors' analysis. The sample contains about 220,000 distinct CDR3 sequences, 20% to 25% of them found a single time. The ten largest clones capture approximately 40% of the sample.

These data belong to a study of Graves' ophthalmopathy and Graves' hyperthyroidism (dated by TCRdb to about 2018). As for the study more broadly: Peripheral blood was collected at initial diagnosis, prior to any treatment. The study used signatures of the TCR beta repertoire to tell Graves' ophthalmopathy apart from Graves' hyperthyroidism and to predict which patients would progress to ophthalmopathy. In total, some 130 blood samples were TCR-sequenced: 40 to 45 ophthalmopathy, some 80 hyperthyroidism and roughly 17 hyperthyroidism-to-ophthalmopathy patients. A discovery set of 100 patients (around 44 ophthalmopathy, 57 stable hyperthyroidism) was enrolled to explore V-J signatures distinguishing ophthalmopathy from hyperthyroidism. The independent validation cohort included 18 hyperthyroidism patients plus 17 patients who later progressed from hyperthyroidism to ophthalmopathy. In about six hyperthyroidism patients, the T-cell repertoires found in thyroid tissue were compared with those found in blood. Once sampling was done, hyperthyroidism patients were given methimazole at a starting dose of 30 mg daily, while ophthalmopathy patients were given high-dose intravenous methylprednisolone. For training and testing, the roughly 100 patients in the discovery cohort were randomly divided in a 7:3 ratio.

Ophthalmopathy patients had moderately to severely active disease, Clinical Activity Score of at least 3, NOSPECS grade of at least 4, and disease duration under 3 months. Patients with other autoimmune diseases, uncontrolled infections, pregnancy or lactation were excluded from the study. Clinical symptoms, serum thyroxine, TRAb, thyroid ultrasound and orbital computed tomography were used for diagnosis. Ficoll-Paque density gradient centrifugation was used to isolate PBMCs from around 10 ml of fresh peripheral blood. Total RNA was extracted using Trizol reagent, and RNA quality was checked on an Agilent 2100 Bioanalyzer. Beyond this particular receptor, the publication reports: In cross-validation, the 13-signature model distinguished ophthalmopathy from stable hyperthyroidism with about 88% sensitivity and around 82% specificity, and in the test set the corresponding values were about 80% and 75%. Most expanded thyroid clonotypes with a frequency above 0.001 also appeared in blood, which suggests that blood repertoires may reflect the immune response in the thyroid. In validation, the model predicted ophthalmopathy progression with 55% to 71% sensitivity and approximately 75% specificity; roughly 12 predicted patients were CT-confirmed with GO in a median of 6.5 months. No statistical method was used to predetermine the sample size, and group allocation was not hidden from the investigators.

The V and J genes are TRBV29-1 and TRBJ2-5, with an unclear D gene assignment. Input material: peripheral blood. The source is a woman in her forties or fifties with Graves' ophthalmopathy. Donor details come from another sample of the same person, matched by shared clones. This receptor carries the CDR3 CSARPDVETQYF. In nucleotides, the sequence is TGCAGCGCCCGCCCGGACGTTGAGACCCAGTACTTC.